This T cell receptor (beta chain) comes out of a study of T-cell reconstitution after alpha-beta-depleted transplantation in children. Preparing the TCRbeta library involved the use of unique molecular identifiers. TCRdb passed the PCR reads through MiXCR, listing each CDR3 protein once. The data show about 580,000 distinct CDR3 sequences, 23% seen once. Trimming took off 7 bases at V and 0 bases at J, with 12 bases between the two ends. Germline loops: CDR1 SQVTM, CDR2 ANQGSEA. The CDR3 spans 13 residues. Ten or more counts support this clonotype. Its cognate antigen is unknown. Study results and caveats: Some patients' high day-60 TCRbeta diversity was attributed to recipient cells surviving conditioning. About two months after transplant, alpha-beta T cells reportedly came from several hundred expanded graft clones. Diversity and T-cell counts at one year after transplant derived mostly from new T cells.

The source of this sequence is a boy younger than two who had a stem cell transplant for acute myeloid leukemia, so the T cells may come from the graft donor. This rearrangement joins TRBV29-1 to TRBJ1-1, with a weak D call TRBD1 (6 bases). The specimen was PBMCs, mostly from graft donor cells, collected 360 days after TCRalphabeta/CD19-depleted stem cell transplant. The CDR3 DNA follows: TGCAGCGCAAACAGGGCCATGAACACTGAAGCTTTCTTT. Its translation: CSANRAMNTEAFF.